The entry that follows covers one T cell receptor beta chain sequence. What it binds is unknown. This entry belongs to a study of cytomegalovirus exposure and HLA in healthy donors. Sequencing used immunoSEQ multiplex PCR; TCRdb keeps in-frame clones, though not all of them. This sample has fewer than 200,000 clones, with roughly 86% found just once. V trimming: 0 bases; J trimming: 0 bases; junction bases outside the gene matches: 2. This CDR3 contains 15 residues. CDR1 SGDLS and CDR2 YYNGEE come from the germline V gene. Study findings and constraints: Cytomegalovirus-associated status was assigned to some 160 TCR beta chains. The classifier was said to identify cytomegalovirus status with high specificity and sensitivity.

The rearrangement uses TRBV9 and TRBJ1-2, with TRBD1 matching over 7 bases. Sample: PBMCs. The clonotype was recovered from a man aged 18 to 30 in good health and CMV-seropositive. CDR3 protein: CASSVVTGANYGYTF. CDR3 DNA: TGTGCCAGCAGCGTAGTCACAGGGGCTAACTATGGCTACACCTTC. Supplemented by reference TRBV9 and TRBJ1-2, the full variable domain reads DSGVTQTPKHLITATGQRVTLRCSPRSGDLSVYWYQQSLDQGLQFLIQYYNGEERAKGNILERFSAQQFPDLHSELNLSSLELGDSALYFCASSVVTGANYGYTFGSGTRLTVV.